This paragraph reports one T cell receptor (beta chain). The CDR3 covers 15 residues. V was cut by 1 base and J by 1 base, with 9 bases left in between. CDR1 is SGHRS, CDR2 YFSETQ, per germline. This sample is part of a study of regulatory T cells. The PCR used 52 TRBV and 13 TRBJ primers. This table comes from immunoSEQ multiplex PCR, and its TCRdb copy is limited to in-frame clones, with some not included. The sample carries some 20,000 clones, more than 85% recorded once. The clonotype comes from a child under 10 years old with CD3G deficiency. V usage is TRBV5-1 and J usage is TRBJ2-1, with a tentative D call TRBD2 (6 bases). Sequences were obtained from CD8+ T cells sorted from blood. CDR3 residues: CASSLSAGSYNEQFF. CDR3 nucleotides: TGCGCCAGCAGCTTGTCGGCGGGATCCTACAATGAGCAGTTCTTC. Full variable domain (missing parts from reference TRBV5-1 and TRBJ2-1): KAGVTQTPRYLIKTRGQQVTLSCSPISGHRSVSWYQQTPGQGLQFLFEYFSETQRNKGNFPGRFSGRQFSNSRSEMNVSTLELGDSALYLCASSLSAGSYNEQFFGPGTRLTVL.